Listed here is a single T cell receptor (beta chain). This entry belongs to a study of blood T cell repertoires in COVID-19. Whole-study context: From the United States, Italy and Spain came samples of acute and convalescent COVID-19.

The V gene's germline CDR1 is GTSNPN and CDR2 SVGIG (reference sequence). V lost 2 bases, J lost 2 bases, and 9 bases lay in between. This CDR3 spans 13 amino acids. Method: immunoSEQ multiplex PCR; TCRdb's copy keeps in-frame clones and lacks some. The table has over 25,000 clones, 85% seen once; the top ten hold around 8.6%. The J gene is TRBJ2-5, the V gene TRBV30; the D is unclear. The sequencing input was peripheral blood. The TCR originated in a man older than 75 with active COVID-19. Here the CDR3 reads CAWSQNYQETQYF. CDR3 DNA sequence: TGTGCCTGGAGTCAGAACTATCAAGAGACCCAGTACTTC.